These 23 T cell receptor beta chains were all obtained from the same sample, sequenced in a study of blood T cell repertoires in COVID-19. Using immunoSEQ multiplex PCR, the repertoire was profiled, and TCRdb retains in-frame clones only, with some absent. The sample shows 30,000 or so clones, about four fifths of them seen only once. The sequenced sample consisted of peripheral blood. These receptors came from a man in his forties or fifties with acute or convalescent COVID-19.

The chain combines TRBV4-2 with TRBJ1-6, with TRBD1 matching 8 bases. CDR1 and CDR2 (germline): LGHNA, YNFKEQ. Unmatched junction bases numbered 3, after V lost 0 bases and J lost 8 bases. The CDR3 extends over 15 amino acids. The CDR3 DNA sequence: TGTGCCAGCAGCCAAGATGAGACAGGGGATTCACCCCTCCACTTT. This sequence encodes CASSQDETGDSPLHF.

As DNA, the CDR3 is TGTGCCATCAGCGGGACAGAAACACATTCACCCCTCCACTTT. This translates into CAISGTETHSPLHF. V gene TRBV10-3 combines with J gene TRBJ1-6; TRBD1 matches at 7 bases. Trimming at V came to 6 bases and at J to 8 bases, leaving 7 bases not matched to a gene. The germline gives CDR1 ENHRY, CDR2 SYGVKD. This CDR3 comprises 14 residues.

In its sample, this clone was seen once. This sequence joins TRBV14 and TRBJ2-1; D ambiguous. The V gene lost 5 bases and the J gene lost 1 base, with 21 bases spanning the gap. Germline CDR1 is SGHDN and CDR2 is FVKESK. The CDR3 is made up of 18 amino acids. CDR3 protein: CASSKTLLSISSYNEQFF. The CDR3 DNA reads TGTGCCAGCAGCAAAACATTGCTTTCCATAAGTTCCTACAATGAGCAGTTCTTC.

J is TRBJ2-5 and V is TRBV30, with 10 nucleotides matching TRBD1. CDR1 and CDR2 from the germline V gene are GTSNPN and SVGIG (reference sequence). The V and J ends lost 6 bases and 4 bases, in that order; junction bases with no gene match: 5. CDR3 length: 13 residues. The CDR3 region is CACDRGRRETQYF. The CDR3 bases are TGTGCCTGTGACAGGGGGCGGCGAGAGACCCAGTACTTC.

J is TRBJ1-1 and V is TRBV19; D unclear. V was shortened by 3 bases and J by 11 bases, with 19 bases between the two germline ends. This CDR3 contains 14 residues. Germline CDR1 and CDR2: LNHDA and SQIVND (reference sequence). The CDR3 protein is CASSILGTDKRAFF. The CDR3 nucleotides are TGTGCCAGTAGTATCTTGGGCACAGACAAAAGGGCTTTCTTT.

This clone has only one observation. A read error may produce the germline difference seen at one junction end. CDR3 residues: CASSLFSQINPF. CDR3 DNA sequence: TGTGCCAGCAGCTTATTTTCACAGATAAACCCCTTT. The chain employs TRBV7-9 and TRBJ1-1; no clear D. Germline lookup yields CDR1 SEHNR and CDR2 FQNEAQ (reference sequence). The CDR3 loop spans 12 amino acids.

CDR3 amino acids: CASSLAGQGSYEQYF. As DNA, the CDR3 is TGTGCCAGCAGCTTAGCGGGACAGGGCTCCTACGAGCAGTACTTC. The gene calls are TRBV7-2 and TRBJ2-7; 9 bases agree with TRBD1. Germline assignment: CDR1 SGHTA and CDR2 FQGNSA. CDR3 length: 15 residues. V was clipped by 0 bases and J by 0 bases; unmatched bases: 0.

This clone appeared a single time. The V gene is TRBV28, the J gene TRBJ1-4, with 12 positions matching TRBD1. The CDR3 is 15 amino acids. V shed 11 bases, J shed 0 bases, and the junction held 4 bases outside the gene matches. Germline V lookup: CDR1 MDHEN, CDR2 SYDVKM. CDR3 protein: CAYGTGGTTNEKLFF. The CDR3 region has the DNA TGTGCCTATGGGACAGGGGGCACAACTAATGAAAAACTGTTTTTT.

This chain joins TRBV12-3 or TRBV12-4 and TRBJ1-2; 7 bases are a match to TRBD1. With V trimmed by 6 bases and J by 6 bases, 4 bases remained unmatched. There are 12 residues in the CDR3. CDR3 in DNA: TGTGCCAGCAGCCCGACAGGGAATGGCTACACCTTC. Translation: CASSPTGNGYTF.

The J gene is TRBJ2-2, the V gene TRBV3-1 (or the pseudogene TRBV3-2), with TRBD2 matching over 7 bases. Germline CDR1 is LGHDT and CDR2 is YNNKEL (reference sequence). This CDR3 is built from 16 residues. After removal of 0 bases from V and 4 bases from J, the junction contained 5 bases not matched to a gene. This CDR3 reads CASSQERASGTGELFF. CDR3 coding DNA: TGTGCCAGCAGCCAAGAGCGGGCTAGCGGCACCGGGGAGCTGTTTTTT.

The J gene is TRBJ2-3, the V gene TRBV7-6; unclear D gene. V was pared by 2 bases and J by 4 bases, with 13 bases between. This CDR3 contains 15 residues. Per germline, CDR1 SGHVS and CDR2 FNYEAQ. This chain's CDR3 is CASSLSPGSADTQYF. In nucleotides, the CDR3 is TGTGCCAGCAGCTTAAGTCCGGGTTCGGCAGATACGCAGTATTTT.

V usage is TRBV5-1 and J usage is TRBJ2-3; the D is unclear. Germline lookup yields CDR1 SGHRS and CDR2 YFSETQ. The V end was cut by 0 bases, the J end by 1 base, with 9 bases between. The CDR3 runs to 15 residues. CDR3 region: CASSLDGARTDTQYF. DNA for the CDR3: TGCGCCAGCAGCTTGGATGGAGCGCGCACAGATACGCAGTATTTT.

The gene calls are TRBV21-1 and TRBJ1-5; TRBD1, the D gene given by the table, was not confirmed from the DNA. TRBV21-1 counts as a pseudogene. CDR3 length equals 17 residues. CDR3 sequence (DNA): TGTGCCAGCAGCAAATTAGCGGGACAGGGCATGAATCAGCCCCAGCATTTT. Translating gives CASSKLAGQGMNQPQHF.

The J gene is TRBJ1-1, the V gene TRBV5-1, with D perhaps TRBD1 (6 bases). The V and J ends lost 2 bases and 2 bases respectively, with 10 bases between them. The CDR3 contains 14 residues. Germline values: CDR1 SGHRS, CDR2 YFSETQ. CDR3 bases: TGCGCCAGCAGCTTACAGGGCCCAAACACTGAAGCTTTCTTT. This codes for CASSLQGPNTEAFF.

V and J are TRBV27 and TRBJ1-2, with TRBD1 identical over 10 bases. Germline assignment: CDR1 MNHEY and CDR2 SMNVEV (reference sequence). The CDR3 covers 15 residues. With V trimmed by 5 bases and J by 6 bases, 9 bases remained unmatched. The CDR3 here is CASSPRTGGVNGYTF. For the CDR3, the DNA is TGTGCCAGCAGTCCCAGGACAGGGGGAGTGAATGGCTACACCTTC.

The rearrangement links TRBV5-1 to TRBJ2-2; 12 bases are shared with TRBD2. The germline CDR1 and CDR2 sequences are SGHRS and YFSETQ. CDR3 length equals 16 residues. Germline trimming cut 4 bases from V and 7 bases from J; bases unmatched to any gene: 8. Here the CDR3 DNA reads TGCGCCAGCAGCAAGGGACTAGCGGGCCTGGGCGGGGAGCTGTTTTTT. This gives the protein CASSKGLAGLGGELFF.

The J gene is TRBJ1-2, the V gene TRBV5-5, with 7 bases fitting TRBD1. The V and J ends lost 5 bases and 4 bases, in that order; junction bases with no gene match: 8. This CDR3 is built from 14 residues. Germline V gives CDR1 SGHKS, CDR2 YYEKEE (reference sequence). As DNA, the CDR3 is TGTGCCAGCAGGGCCACAGGGGTCATCTATGGCTACACCTTC. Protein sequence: CASRATGVIYGYTF. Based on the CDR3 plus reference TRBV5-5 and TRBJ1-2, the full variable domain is DAGVTQSPTHLIKTRGQQVTLRCSPISGHKSVSWYQQVLGQGPQFIFQYYEKEERGRGNFPDRFSARQFPNYSSELNVNALLLGDSALYLCASRATGVIYGYTFGSGTRLTVV.

CDR3 protein: CASSLNSFRSNQPQHF. In DNA, the CDR3 is TGTGCCAGCAGCCTAAACAGCTTCCGTAGCAATCAGCCCCAGCATTTT. The V and J genes are TRBV11-2 and TRBJ1-5, with no clear D. Germline lookup yields CDR1 SGHAT and CDR2 FQNNGV. The CDR3 consists of 16 residues. Trimming pared 5 bases from V and 0 bases from J, leaving 14 bases between.

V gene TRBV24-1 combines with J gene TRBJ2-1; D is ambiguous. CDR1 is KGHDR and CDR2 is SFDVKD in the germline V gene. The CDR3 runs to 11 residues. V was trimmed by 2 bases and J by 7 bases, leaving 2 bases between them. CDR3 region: CATSDSNEQFF. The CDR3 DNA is TGTGCCACCAGTGATTCGAATGAGCAGTTCTTC.

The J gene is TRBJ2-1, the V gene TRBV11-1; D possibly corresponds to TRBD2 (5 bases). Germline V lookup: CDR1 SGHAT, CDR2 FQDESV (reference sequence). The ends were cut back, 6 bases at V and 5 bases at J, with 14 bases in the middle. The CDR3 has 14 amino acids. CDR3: CASSSGLLNNEQFF. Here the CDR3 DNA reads TGTGCCAGCAGTTCCGGACTGCTAAACAATGAGCAGTTCTTC.

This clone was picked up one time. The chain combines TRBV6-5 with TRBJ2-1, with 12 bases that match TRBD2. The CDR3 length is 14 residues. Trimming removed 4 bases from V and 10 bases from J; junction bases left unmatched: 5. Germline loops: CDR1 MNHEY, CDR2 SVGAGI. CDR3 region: CASSSSGRAREQFF. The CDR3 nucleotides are TGTGCCAGCAGTTCTAGCGGGAGGGCCCGGGAGCAGTTCTTC.

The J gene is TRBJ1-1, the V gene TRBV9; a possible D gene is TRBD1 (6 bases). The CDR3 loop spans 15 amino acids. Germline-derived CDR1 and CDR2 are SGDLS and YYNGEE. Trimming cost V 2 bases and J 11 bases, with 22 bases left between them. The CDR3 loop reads CASSVELNSGQGAFF. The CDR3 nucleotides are TGTGCCAGCAGCGTGGAGTTAAACTCTGGCCAGGGGGCTTTCTTT. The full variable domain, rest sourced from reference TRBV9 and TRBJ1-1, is DSGVTQTPKHLITATGQRVTLRCSPRSGDLSVYWYQQSLDQGLQFLIQYYNGEERAKGNILERFSAQQFPDLHSELNLSSLELGDSALYFCASSVELNSGQGAFFGQGTRLTVV.

The CDR3 spells CASSVGDSSGNTIYF. The DNA for the CDR3 is TGTGCCAGCAGCGTAGGGGACAGCTCTGGAAACACCATATATTTT. The chain carries TRBV9 and TRBJ1-3, with 7 bases lining up with TRBD1. The V segment lost 0 bases and the J segment 0 bases; nucleotides outside the gene matches: 0. Germline lookup yields CDR1 SGDLS and CDR2 YYNGEE. The CDR3 extends over 15 amino acids. The full variable domain, completed using reference TRBV9 and TRBJ1-3, is DSGVTQTPKHLITATGQRVTLRCSPRSGDLSVYWYQQSLDQGLQFLIQYYNGEERAKGNILERFSAQQFPDLHSELNLSSLELGDSALYFCASSVGDSSGNTIYFGEGSWLTVV.